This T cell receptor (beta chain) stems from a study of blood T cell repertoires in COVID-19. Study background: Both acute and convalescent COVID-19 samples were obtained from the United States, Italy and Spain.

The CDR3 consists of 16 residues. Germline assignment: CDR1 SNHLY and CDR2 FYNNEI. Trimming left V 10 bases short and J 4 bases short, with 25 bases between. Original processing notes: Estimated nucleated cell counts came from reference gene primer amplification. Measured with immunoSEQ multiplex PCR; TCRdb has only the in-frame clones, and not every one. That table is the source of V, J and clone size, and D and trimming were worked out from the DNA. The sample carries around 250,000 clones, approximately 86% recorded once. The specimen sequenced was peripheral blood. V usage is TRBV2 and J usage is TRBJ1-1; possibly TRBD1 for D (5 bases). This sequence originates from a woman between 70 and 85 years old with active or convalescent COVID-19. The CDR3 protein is CATIRRGKLGSTEAFF. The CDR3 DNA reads TGTGCCACTATCAGGCGGGGGAAATTGGGGTCCACTGAAGCTTTCTTT.